The entry below describes one T cell receptor (beta chain). What it binds is not known. The data are from a study of cytomegalovirus exposure and HLA in healthy donors. General study points: Some public TCRs appeared in many individuals, while most sequences were rare. A later analysis found that most CMV-associated TCR beta chains appeared HLA-restricted.

In the PCR, 60 Vbeta and 13 Jbeta primers were used. Libraries were prepared by immunoSEQ multiplex PCR; TCRdb keeps only in-frame clonotypes and omits some of them. The sample table sets out around 53,000 clones. CDR3 length: 17 amino acids. V trimming: 6 bases; J trimming: 1 base; junction bases outside the gene matches: 11. The germline CDR1 and CDR2 sequences are KGHSH and LQKENI. This receptor was identified in a male donor in good health and CMV-seropositive. The chain is built from TRBV18 and TRBJ1-1; TRBD1 agrees at 10 bases. Sequencing was performed on PBMCs. CDR3 protein: CASSLGQGEAGNTEAFF. CDR3 DNA sequence: TGTGCCAGCTCCCTCGGACAGGGGGAAGCTGGGAACACTGAAGCTTTCTTT.